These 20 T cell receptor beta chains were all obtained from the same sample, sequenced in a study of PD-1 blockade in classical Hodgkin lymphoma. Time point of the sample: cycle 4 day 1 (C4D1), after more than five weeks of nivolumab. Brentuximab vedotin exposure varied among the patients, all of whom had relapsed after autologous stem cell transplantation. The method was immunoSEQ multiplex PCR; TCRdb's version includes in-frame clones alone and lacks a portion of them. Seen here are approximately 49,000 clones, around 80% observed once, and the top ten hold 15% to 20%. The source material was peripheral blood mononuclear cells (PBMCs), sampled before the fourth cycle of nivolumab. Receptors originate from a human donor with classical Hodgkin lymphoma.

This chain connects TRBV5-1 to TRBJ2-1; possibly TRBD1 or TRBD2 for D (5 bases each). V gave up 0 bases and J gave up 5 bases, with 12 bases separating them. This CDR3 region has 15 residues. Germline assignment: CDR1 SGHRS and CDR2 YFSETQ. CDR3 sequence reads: CASSLGAGTHNEQFF. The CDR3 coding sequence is TGCGCCAGCAGCTTGGGGGCAGGGACCCACAATGAGCAGTTCTTC.

The CDR3 protein is CASSIRPPLLFF. CDR3 sequence (DNA): TGTGCCAGTAGTATAAGGCCTCCACTGCTGTTTTTT. The chain combines TRBV19 with TRBJ2-2; D is unresolved. Germline V gene sequence: CDR1 LNHDA, CDR2 SQIVND (reference sequence). There are 12 residues in the CDR3. The germline V and J ends were trimmed by 2 bases and 13 bases, with 11 bases remaining between them.

The CDR3 protein is CASSPSNQPQHF. The CDR3 DNA follows: TGTGCCAGCTCACCCAGCAATCAGCCCCAGCATTTT. The chain is built from TRBV18 and TRBJ1-5, with no clear D. Trimming shortened V by 3 bases and J by 1 base, and 1 base separated the two germline ends. Germline V gene lookup returns CDR1 KGHSH and CDR2 LQKENI. This CDR3 has 12 amino acids.

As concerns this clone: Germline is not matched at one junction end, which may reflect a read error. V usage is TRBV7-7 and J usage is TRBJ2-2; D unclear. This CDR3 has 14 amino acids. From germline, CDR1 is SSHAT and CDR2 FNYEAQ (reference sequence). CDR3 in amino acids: CASSPVMGTGELFF. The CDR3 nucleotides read TGTGCTAGCAGCCCTGTCATGGGCACCGGGGAGCTGTTTTTT.

In DNA, the CDR3 is TGTGCCAGCAGCTTAAGTGGGGCCGGGGAGCTGTTTTTT. Translated, it gives CASSLSGAGELFF. This chain connects TRBV7-8 to TRBJ2-2; D gene unclear. Trimming removed 2 bases at V and 6 bases at J, with 7 bases between. CDR3 length: 13 residues. The V gene's germline CDR1 is SGHVS and CDR2 FQNEAQ. The full variable domain, its missing parts supplied by reference TRBV7-8 and TRBJ2-2, is GAGVSQSPRYKVAKRGQDVALRCDPISGHVSLFWYQQALGQGPEFLTYFQNEAQLDKSGLPSDRFFAERPEGSVSTLKIQRTQQEDSAVYLCASSLSGAGELFFGEGSRLTVL.

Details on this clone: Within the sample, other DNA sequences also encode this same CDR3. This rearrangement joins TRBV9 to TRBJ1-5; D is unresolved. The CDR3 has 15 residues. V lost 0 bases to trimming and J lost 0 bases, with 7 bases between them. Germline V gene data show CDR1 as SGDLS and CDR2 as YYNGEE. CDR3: CASSVGPDSNQPQHF. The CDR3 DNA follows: TGTGCCAGCAGCGTAGGTCCAGATAGCAATCAGCCCCAGCATTTT.

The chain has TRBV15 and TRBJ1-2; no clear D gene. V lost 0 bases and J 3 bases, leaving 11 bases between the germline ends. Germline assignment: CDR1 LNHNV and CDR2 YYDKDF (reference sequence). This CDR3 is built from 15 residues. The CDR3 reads CATSRDIGDYYGYTF. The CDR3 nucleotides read TGTGCCACCAGCAGAGATATTGGGGATTACTATGGCTACACCTTC. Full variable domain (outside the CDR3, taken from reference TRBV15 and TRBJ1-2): DAMVIQNPRYQVTQFGKPVTLSCSQTLNHNVMYWYQQKSSQAPKLLFHYYDKDFNNEADTPDNFQSRRPNTSFCFLDIRSPGLGDTAMYLCATSRDIGDYYGYTFGSGTRLTVV.

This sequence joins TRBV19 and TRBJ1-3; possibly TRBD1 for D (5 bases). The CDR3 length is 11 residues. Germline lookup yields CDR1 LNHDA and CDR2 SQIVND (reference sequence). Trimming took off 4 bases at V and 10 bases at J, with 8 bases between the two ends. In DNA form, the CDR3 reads TGTGCCAGTAGTAGGGACCTGACCATATATTTT. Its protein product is CASSRDLTIYF.

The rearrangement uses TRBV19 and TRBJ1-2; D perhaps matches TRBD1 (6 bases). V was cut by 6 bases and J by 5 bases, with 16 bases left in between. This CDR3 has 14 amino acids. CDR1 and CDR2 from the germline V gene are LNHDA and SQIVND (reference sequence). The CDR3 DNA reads TGTGCCAGTAGCCCCTCGTGGGACAAGTATGGCTACACCTTC. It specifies CASSPSWDKYGYTF.

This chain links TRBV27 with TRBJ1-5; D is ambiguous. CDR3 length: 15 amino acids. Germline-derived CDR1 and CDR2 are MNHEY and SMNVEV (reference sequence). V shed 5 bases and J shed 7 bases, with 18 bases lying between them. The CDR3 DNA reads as TGTGCCAGCAGTCTTTATACGGATCCAGGACAGCCCCAGCATTTT. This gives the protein CASSLYTDPGQPQHF.

In DNA, the CDR3 is TGTGCCAGCAGCCCACAGGTTGGGGAGGAAAAACTGTTTTTT. Amino acid sequence: CASSPQVGEEKLFF. The chain is built from TRBV6-5 and TRBJ1-4, with a tentative D call TRBD1 (5 bases). The CDR3 totals 14 residues. Germline V gene lookup returns CDR1 MNHEY and CDR2 SVGAGI. V was shortened by 6 bases and J by 8 bases, with 16 bases between the two germline ends.

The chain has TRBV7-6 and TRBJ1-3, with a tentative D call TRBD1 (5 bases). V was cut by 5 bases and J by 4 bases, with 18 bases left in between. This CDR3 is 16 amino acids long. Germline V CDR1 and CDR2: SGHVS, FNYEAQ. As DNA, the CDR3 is TGTGCCAGCAGCGCGCCCGGCAGGGAATCCGGAAACACCATATATTTT. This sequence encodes CASSAPGRESGNTIYF.

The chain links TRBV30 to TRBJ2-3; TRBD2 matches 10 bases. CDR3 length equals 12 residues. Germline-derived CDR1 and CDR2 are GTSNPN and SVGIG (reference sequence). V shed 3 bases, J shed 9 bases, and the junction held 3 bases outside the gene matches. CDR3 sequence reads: CAWSELAGTQYF. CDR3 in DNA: TGTGCCTGGAGCGAACTAGCGGGGACGCAGTATTTT.

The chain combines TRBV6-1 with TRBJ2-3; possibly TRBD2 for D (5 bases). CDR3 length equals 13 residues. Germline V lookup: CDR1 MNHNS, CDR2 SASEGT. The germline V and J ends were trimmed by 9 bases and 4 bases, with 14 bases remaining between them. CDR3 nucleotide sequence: TGTGCCAGTTCGAGGAGGAACGCAGATACGCAGTATTTT. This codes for CASSRRNADTQYF.

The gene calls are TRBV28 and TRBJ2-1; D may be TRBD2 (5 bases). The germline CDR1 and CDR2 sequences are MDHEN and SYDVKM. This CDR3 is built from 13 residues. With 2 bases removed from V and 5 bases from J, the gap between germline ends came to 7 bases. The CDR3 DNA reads TGTGCCAGCAGTTTAGGGCGGGACAATGAGCAGTTCTTC. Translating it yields CASSLGRDNEQFF.

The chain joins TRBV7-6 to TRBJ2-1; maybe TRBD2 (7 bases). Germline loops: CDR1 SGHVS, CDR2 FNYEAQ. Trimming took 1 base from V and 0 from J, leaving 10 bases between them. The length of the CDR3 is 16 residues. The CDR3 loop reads CASSLDRGASYNEQFF. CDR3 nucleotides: TGTGCCAGCAGCTTAGACCGGGGGGCCTCCTACAATGAGCAGTTCTTC.

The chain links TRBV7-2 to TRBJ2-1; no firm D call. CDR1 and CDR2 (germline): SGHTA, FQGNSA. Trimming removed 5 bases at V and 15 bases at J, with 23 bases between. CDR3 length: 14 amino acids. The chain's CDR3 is CASSPNADGLPGFF. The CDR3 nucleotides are TGTGCCAGCAGCCCCAATGCTGATGGGCTACCGGGGTTCTTC.

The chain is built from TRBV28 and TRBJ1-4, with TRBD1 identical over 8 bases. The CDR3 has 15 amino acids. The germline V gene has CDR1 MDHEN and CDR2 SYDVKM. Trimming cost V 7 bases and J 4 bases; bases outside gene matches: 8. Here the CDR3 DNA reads TGTGCCAGCACCGATACTGGACAGGGTAATGAAAAACTGTTTTTT. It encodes CASTDTGQGNEKLFF. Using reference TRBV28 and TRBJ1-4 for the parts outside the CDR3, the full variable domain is DVKVTQSSRYLVKRTGEKVFLECVQDMDHENMFWYRQDPGLGLRLIYFSYDVKMKEKGDIPEGYSVSREKKERFSLILESASTNQTSMYLCASTDTGQGNEKLFFGSGTQLSVL.

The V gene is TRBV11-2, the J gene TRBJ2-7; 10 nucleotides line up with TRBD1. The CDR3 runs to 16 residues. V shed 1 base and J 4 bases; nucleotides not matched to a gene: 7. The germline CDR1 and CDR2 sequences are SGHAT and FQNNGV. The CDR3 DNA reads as TGTGCCAGCAGCTTAGGGAGGGGGACAGGGGATTACGAGCAGTACTTC. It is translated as CASSLGRGTGDYEQYF.

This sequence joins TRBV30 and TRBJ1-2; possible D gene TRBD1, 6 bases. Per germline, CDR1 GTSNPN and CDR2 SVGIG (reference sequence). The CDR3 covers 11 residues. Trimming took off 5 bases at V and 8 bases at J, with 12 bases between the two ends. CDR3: CAWELGGGYTF. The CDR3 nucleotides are TGTGCCTGGGAGTTGGGGGGCGGCTACACCTTC. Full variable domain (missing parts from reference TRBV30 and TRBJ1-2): SQTIHQWPATLVQPVGSPLSLECTVEGTSNPNLYWYRQAAGRGLQLLFYSVGIGQISSEVPQNLSASRPQDRQFILSSKKLLLSDSGFYLCAWELGGGYTFGSGTRLTVV.